The table lists the clone carrying this TCR beta chain with a few counts. Its antigen is unidentified. One entry per CDR3 protein, called by TCRdb with MiXCR from the reads. The data hold 680,000 or so distinct CDR3 sequences, with about 30% observed a single time. This specimen comes from a study of T cell repertoires in cytomegalovirus infection. Study at large: TCR beta signatures that were public indicated CMV infection and matching HLA type.

Study outcomes and limitations: In two of eight donors, the top clonotype was HLA-C-restricted CMV-specific.

This TCR came from a human donor in good health (CMV status not recorded). Some clones in this sample may be carry-over from other donors' samples. Sample: cultured PBMCs, taken from culture after CMV antigen stimulation.

The chain's CDR3 is CASRPSGGLQETQYF. In DNA form, the CDR3 reads TGTGCCAGCAGGCCCTCCGGGGGGCTCCAAGAGACCCAGTACTTC. The chain uses TRBV7-9 and TRBJ2-5, with D perhaps matching TRBD2 (7 bases). V shed 6 bases and J shed 1 base, with 15 bases lying between them. The V gene's germline CDR1 is SEHNR and CDR2 FQNEAQ (reference sequence). The CDR3 totals 15 residues.